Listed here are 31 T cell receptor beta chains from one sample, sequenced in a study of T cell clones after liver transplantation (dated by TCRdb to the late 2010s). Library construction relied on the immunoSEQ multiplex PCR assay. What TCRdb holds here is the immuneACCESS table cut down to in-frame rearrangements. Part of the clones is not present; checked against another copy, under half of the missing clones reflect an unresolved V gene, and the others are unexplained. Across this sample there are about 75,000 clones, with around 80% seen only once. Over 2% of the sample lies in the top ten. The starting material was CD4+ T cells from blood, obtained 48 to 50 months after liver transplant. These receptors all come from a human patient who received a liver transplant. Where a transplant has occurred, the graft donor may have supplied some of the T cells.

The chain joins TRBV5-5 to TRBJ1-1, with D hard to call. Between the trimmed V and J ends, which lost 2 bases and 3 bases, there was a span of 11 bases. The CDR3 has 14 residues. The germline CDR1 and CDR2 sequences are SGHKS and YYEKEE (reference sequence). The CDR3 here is CASSFGGVDTEAFF. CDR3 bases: TGTGCCAGCAGCTTCGGAGGTGTCGACACTGAAGCTTTCTTT.

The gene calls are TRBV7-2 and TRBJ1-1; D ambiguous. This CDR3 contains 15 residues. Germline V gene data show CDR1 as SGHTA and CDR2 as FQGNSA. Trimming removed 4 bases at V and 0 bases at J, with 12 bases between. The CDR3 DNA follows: TGTGCCAGCAGCTCGAAAGGACGGTTGAACACTGAAGCTTTCTTT. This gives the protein CASSSKGRLNTEAFF.

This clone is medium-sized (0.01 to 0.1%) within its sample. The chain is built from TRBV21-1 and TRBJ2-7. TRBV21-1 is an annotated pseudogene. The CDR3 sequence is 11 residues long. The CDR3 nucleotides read TGTGCCAGTCCGGGGCCCTACGAGCAGTACTTC. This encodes CASPGPYEQYF.

The CDR3, as DNA: TGTGCCAGCAGTTTGTACCATGAGCAGTTCTTC. Encoded protein: CASSLYHEQFF. This chain connects TRBV28 to TRBJ2-1; D uncertain. Germline assignment: CDR1 MDHEN and CDR2 SYDVKM. The CDR3 is 11 residues long. The germline V and J ends were trimmed by 3 bases and 8 bases, with 5 bases remaining between them.

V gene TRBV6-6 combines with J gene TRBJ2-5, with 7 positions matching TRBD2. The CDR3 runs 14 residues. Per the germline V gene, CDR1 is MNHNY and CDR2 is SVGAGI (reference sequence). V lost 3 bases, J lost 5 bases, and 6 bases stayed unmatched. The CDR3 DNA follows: TGTGCCAGCAGTTATCGGGGGGTACGGGAGACCCAGTACTTC. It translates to CASSYRGVRETQYF.

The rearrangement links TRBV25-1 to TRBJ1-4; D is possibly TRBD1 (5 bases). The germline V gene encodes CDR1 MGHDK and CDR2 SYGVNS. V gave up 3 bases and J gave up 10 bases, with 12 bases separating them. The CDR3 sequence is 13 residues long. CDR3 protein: CASSDRGTGKLFF. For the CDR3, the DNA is TGTGCCAGCAGTGATAGAGGGACGGGAAAACTGTTTTTT.

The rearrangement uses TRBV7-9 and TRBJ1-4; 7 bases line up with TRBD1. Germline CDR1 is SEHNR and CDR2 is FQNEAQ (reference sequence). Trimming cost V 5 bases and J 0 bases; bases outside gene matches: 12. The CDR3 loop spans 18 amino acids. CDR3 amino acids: CASSPPPTGFSTNEKLFF. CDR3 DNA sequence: TGTGCCAGCAGCCCGCCCCCGACAGGGTTCTCAACTAATGAAAAACTGTTTTTT.

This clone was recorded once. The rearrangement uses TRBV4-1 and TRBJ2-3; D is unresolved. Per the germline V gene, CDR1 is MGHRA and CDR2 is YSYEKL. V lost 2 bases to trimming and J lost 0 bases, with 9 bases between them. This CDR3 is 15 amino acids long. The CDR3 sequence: CASSQRSVSTDTQYF. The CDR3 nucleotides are TGCGCCAGCAGCCAACGGTCGGTTAGCACAGATACGCAGTATTTT.

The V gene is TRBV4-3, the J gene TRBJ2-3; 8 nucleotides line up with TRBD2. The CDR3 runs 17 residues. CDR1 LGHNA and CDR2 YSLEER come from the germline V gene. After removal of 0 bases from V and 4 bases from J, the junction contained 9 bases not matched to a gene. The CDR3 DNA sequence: TGCGCCAGCAGCCAAGATAGTGGAGCGGGAGTAGCAGATACGCAGTATTTT. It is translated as CASSQDSGAGVADTQYF.

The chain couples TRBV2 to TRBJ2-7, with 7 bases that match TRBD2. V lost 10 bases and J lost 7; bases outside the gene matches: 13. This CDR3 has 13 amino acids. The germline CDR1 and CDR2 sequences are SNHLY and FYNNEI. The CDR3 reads CANRFAGEEEQYF. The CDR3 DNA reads TGTGCCAACCGATTTGCGGGGGAGGAGGAGCAGTACTTC.

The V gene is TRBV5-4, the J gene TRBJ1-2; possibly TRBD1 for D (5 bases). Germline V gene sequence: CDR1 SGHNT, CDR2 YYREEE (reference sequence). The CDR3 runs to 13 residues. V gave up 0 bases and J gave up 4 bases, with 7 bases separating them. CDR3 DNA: TGTGCCAGCAGCTTGGCGGGGGTCTATGGCTACACCTTC. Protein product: CASSLAGVYGYTF.

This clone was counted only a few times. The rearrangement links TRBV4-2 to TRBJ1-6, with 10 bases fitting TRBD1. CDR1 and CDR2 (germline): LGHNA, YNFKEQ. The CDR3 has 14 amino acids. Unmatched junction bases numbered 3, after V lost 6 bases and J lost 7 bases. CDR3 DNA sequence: TGTGCCAGCAGGACAGGGGGCGAAAATTCACCCCTCCACTTT. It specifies CASRTGGENSPLHF.

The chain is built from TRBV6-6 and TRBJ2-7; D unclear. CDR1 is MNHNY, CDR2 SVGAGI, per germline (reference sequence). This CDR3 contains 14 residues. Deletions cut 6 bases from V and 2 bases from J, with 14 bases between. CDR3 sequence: CASSPQKGPYEQYF. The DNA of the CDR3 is TGTGCCAGCAGCCCACAGAAAGGCCCCTACGAGCAGTACTTC.

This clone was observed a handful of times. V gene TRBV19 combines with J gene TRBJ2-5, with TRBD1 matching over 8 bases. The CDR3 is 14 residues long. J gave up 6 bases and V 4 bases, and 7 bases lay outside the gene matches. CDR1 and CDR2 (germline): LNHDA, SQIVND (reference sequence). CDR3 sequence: CASSRTGSSKTQYF. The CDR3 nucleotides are TGTGCCAGTAGTAGGACAGGGTCTTCTAAGACCCAGTACTTC.

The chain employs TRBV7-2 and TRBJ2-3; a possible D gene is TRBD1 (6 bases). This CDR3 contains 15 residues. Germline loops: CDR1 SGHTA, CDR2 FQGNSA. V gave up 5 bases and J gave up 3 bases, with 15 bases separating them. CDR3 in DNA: TGTGCCAGCAGCCCGACACAGGGTTGGACAGATACGCAGTATTTT. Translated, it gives CASSPTQGWTDTQYF.

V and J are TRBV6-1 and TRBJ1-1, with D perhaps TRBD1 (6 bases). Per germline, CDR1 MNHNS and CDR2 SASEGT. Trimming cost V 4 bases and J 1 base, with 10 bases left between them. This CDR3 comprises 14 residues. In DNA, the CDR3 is TGTGCCAGCAGTGTACAGGGACCGAACACTGAAGCTTTCTTT. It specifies CASSVQGPNTEAFF.

The CDR3 is CASSLGVGLEQFF. Written as DNA, the CDR3 is TGTGCCAGCAGCTTAGGGGTAGGACTTGAGCAGTTCTTC. The genes are TRBV7-9 and TRBJ2-1; D possibly corresponds to TRBD2 (5 bases). Germline V gene data show CDR1 as SEHNR and CDR2 as FQNEAQ (reference sequence). The CDR3 spans 13 residues. The V and J ends lost 1 base and 9 bases respectively, with 10 bases between them.

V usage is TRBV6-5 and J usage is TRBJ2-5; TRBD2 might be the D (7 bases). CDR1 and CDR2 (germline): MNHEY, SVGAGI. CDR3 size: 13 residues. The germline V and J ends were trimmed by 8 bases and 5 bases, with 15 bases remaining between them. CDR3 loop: CASGGGTRETQYF. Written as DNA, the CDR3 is TGTGCCAGCGGGGGGGGCACCCGCGAGACCCAGTACTTC.

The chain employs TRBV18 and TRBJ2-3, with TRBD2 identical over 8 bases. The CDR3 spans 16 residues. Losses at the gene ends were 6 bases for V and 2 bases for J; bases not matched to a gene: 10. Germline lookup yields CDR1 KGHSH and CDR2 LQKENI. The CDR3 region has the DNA TGTGCCAGCTCCCACTCAGGCGGGGGGATCACAGATACGCAGTATTTT. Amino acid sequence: CASSHSGGGITDTQYF. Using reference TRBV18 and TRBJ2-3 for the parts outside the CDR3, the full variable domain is NAGVMQNPRHLVRRRGQEARLRCSPMKGHSHVYWYRQLPEEGLKFMVYLQKENIIDESGMPKERFSAEFPKEGPSILRIQQVVRGDSAAYFCASSHSGGGITDTQYFGPGTRLTVL.

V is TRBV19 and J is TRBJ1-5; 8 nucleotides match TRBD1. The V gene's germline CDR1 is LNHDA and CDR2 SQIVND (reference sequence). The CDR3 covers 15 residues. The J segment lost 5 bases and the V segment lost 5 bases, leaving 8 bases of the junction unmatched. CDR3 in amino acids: CASSAQGAGHQPQHF. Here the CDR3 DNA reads TGTGCCAGTAGTGCTCAGGGGGCAGGTCATCAGCCCCAGCATTTT.

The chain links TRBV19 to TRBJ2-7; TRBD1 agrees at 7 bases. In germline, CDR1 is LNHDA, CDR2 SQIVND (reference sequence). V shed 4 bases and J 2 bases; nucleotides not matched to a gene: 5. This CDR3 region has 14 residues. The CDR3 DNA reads TGTGCCAGTAGTACCGACAGGGCTCCCTACGAGCAGTACTTC. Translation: CASSTDRAPYEQYF.

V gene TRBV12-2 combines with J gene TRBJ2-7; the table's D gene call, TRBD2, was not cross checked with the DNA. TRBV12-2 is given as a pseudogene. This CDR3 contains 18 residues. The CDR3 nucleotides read TGTGCAAGTCGCTTAGCCGACCGGGGGGGCGGGAGCCGGAACGAGCAGTACTTC. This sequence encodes CASRLADRGGGSRNEQYF.

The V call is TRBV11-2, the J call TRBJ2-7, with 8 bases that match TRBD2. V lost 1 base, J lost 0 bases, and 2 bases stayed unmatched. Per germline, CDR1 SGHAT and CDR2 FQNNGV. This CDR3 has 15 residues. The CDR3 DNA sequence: TGTGCCAGCAGCTTAGGCGGGAGGAACTCCTACGAGCAGTACTTC. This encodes CASSLGGRNSYEQYF.

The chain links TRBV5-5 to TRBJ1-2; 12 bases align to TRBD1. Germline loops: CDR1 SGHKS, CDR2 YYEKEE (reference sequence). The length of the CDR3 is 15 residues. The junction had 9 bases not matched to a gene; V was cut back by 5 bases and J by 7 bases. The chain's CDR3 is CASRYPGQGAGGYTF. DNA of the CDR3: TGTGCCAGCAGATATCCGGGACAGGGGGCAGGTGGCTACACCTTC. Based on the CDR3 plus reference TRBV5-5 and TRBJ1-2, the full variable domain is DAGVTQSPTHLIKTRGQQVTLRCSPISGHKSVSWYQQVLGQGPQFIFQYYEKEERGRGNFPDRFSARQFPNYSSELNVNALLLGDSALYLCASRYPGQGAGGYTFGSGTRLTVV.

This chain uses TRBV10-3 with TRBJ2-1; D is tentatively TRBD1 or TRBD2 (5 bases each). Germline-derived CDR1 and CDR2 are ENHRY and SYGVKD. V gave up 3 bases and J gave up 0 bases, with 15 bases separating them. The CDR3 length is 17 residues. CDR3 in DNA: TGTGCCATCAGTGATGGGACCCCAATCAGCTCCTACAATGAGCAGTTCTTC. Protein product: CAISDGTPISSYNEQFF.

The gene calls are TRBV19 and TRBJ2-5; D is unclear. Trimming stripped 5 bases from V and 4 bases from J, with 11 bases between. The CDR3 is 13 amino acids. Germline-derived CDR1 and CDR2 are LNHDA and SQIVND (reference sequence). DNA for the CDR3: TGTGCCAGTAGTCATCAGGTCAGAGAGACCCAGTACTTC. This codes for CASSHQVRETQYF.

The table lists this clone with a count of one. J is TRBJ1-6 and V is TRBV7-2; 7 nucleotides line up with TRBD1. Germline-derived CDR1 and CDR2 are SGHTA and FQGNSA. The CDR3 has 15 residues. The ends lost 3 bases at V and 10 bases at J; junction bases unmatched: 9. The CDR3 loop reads CASSFLTGAHSPLHF. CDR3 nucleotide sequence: TGTGCCAGCAGCTTCCTAACAGGGGCACACTCACCCCTCCACTTT.

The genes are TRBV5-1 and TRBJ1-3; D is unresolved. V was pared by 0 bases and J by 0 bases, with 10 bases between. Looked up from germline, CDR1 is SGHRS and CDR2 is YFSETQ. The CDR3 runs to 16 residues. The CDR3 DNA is TGCGCCAGCAGCTTGGCATCGGGGAGCTCTGGAAACACCATATATTTT. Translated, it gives CASSLASGSSGNTIYF.

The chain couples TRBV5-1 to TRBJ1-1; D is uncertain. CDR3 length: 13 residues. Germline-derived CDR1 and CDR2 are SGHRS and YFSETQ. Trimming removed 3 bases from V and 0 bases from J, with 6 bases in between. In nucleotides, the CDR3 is TGCGCCAGCAGCTACGGGATGAACACTGAAGCTTTCTTT. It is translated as CASSYGMNTEAFF. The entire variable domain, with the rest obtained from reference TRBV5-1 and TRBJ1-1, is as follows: KAGVTQTPRYLIKTRGQQVTLSCSPISGHRSVSWYQQTPGQGLQFLFEYFSETQRNKGNFPGRFSGRQFSNSRSEMNVSTLELGDSALYLCASSYGMNTEAFFGQGTRLTVV.

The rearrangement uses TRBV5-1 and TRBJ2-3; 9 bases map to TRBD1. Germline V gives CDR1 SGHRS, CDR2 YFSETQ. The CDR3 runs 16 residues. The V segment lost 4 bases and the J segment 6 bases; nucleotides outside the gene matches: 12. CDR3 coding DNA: TGCGCCAGCAGCCTTCAAGCCGGACAGGGGAGGGATACGCAGTATTTT. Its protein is CASSLQAGQGRDTQYF.

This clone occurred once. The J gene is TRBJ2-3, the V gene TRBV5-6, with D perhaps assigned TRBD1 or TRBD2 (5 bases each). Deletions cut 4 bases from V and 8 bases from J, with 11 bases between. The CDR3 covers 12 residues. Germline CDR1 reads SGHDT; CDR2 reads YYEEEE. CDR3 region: CASSRQGATQYF. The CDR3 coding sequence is TGTGCCAGCAGCCGCCAGGGAGCTACGCAGTATTTT.